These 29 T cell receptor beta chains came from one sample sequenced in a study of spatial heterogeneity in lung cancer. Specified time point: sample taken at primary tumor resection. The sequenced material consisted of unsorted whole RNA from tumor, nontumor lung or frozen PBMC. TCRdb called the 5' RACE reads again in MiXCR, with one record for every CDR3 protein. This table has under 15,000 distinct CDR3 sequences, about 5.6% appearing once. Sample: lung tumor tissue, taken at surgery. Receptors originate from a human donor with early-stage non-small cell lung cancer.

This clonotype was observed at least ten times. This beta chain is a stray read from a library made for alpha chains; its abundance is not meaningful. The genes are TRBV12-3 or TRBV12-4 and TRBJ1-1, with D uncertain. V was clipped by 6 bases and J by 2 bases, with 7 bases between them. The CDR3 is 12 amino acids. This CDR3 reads CASRFQNTEAFF. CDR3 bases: TGTGCCAGCAGGTTTCAAAACACTGAAGCTTTCTTT.

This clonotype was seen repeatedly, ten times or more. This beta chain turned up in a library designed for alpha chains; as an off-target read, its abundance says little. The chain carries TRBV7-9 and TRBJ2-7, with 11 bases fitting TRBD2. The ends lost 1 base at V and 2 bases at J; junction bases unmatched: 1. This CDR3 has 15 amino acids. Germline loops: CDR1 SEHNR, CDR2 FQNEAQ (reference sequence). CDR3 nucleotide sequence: TGTGCCAGCAGCTTAGTAGCGGGGGGGCCCTACGAGCAGTACTTC. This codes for CASSLVAGGPYEQYF.

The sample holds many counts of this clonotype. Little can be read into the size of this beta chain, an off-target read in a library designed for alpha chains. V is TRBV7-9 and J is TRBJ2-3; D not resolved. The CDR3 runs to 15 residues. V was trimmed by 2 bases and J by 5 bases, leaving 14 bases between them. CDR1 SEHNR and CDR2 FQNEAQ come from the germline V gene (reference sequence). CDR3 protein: CASSLIGPQVDTQYF. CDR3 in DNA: TGTGCCAGCAGCTTAATAGGACCACAAGTAGATACGCAGTATTTT.

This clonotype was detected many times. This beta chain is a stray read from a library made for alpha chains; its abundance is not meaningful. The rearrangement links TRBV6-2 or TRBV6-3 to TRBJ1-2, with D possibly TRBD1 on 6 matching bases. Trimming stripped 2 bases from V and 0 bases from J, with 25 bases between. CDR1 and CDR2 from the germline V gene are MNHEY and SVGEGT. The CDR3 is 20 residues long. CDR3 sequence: CASSYPSRGQRLPANYGYTF. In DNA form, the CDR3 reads TGTGCCAGCAGTTACCCTAGCCGGGGGCAGCGACTACCAGCTAACTATGGCTACACCTTC.

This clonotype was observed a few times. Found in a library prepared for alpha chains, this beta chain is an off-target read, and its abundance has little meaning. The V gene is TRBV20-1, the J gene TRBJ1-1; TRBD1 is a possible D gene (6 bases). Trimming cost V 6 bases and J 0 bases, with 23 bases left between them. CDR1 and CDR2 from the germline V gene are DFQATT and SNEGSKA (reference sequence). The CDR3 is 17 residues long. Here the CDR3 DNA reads TGCAGTGCCCCAAAGGGTGGGACAAGCGACATGAACACTGAAGCTTTCTTT. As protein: CSAPKGGTSDMNTEAFF.

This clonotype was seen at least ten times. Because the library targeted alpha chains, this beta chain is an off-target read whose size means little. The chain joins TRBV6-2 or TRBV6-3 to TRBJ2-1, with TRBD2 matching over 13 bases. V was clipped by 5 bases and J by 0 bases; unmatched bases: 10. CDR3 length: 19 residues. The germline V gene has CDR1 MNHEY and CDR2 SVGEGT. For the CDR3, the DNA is TGTGCCAGCAGTACCCCCGGGACTAGCGGGACTTACTCCTACAATGAGCAGTTCTTC. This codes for CASSTPGTSGTYSYNEQFF.

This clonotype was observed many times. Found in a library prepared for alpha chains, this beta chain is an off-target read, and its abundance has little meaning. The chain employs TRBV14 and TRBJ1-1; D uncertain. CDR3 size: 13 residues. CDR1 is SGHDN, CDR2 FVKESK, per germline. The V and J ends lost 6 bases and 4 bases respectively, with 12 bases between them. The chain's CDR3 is CASSTQWGTEAFF. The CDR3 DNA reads TGTGCCAGCAGTACGCAGTGGGGCACTGAAGCTTTCTTT.

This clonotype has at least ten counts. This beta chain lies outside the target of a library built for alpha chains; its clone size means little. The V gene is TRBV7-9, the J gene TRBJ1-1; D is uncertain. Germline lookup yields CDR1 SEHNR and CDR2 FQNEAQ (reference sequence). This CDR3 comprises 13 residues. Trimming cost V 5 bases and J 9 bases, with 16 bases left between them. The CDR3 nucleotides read TGTGCCAGCAGCCCCGCAGCCATCCCAAAAGCTTTCTTT. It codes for CASSPAAIPKAFF.

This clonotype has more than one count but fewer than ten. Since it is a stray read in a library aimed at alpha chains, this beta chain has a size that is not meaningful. The CDR3 nucleotides are TGCGCCAGCAGCTTGCGAACTAGAGGGGCCGGCACTGATTCACCCCTCCACTTT. This encodes CASSLRTRGAGTDSPLHF. This chain links TRBV5-1 with TRBJ1-6; weak D call: TRBD1 (5 bases). The CDR3 has 18 residues. The V end was cut by 1 base, the J end by 8 bases, with 22 bases between. CDR1 is SGHRS, CDR2 YFSETQ, per germline.

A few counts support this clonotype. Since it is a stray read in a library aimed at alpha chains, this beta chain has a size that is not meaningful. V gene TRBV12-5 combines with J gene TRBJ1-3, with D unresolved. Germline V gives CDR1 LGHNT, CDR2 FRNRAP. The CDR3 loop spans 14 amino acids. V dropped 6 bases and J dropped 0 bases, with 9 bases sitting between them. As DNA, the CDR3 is TGTGCTAGTGGGTCAGGAAACTCTGGAAACACCATATATTTT. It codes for CASGSGNSGNTIYF.

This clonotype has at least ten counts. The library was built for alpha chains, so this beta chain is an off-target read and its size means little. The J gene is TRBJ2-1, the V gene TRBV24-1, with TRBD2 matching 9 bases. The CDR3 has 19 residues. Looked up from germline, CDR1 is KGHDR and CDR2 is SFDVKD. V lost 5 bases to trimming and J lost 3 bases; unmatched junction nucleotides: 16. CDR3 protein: CATSGDPSQTSGNYNEQFF. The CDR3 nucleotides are TGTGCCACCAGTGGGGACCCTAGCCAGACTAGCGGCAACTACAATGAGCAGTTCTTC.

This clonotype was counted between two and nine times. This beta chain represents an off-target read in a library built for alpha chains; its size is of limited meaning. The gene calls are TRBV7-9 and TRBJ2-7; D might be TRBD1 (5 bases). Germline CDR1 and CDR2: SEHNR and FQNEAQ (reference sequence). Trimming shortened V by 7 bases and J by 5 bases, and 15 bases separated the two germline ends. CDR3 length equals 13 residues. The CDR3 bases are TGTGCCAGCATTAGGGGCAATACCGACGAGCAGTACTTC. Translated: CASIRGNTDEQYF.

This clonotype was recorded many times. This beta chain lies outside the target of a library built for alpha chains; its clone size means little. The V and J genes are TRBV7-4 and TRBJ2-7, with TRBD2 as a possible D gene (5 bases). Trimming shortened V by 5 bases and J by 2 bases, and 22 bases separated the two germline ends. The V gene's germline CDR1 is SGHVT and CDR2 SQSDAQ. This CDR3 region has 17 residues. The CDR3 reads CASSPRLRAEAPYEQYV. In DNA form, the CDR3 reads TGTGCCAGCAGCCCCAGATTACGAGCGGAGGCCCCCTACGAGCAGTACGTC.

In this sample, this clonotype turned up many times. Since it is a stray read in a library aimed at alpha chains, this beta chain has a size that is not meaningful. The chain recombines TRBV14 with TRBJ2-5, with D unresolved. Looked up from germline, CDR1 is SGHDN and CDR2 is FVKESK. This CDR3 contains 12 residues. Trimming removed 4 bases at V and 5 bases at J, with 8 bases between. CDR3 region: CASSPGRETQYF. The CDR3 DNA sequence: TGTGCCAGCAGCCCCGGACGTGAGACCCAGTACTTC. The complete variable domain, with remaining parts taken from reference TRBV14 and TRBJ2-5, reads EAGVTQFPSHSVIEKGQTVTLRCDPISGHDNLYWYRRVMGKEIKFLLHFVKESKQDESGMPNNRFLAERTGGTYSTLKVQPAELEDSGVYFCASSPGRETQYFGPGTRLLVL.

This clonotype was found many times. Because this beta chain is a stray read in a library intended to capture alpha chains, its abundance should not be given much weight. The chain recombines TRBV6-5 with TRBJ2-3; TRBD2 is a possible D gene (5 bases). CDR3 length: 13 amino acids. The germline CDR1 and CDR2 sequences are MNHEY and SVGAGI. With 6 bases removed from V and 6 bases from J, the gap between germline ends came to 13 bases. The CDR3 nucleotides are TGTGCCAGCAGCCTCGCCGGGGTGGATACGCAGTATTTT. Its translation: CASSLAGVDTQYF.

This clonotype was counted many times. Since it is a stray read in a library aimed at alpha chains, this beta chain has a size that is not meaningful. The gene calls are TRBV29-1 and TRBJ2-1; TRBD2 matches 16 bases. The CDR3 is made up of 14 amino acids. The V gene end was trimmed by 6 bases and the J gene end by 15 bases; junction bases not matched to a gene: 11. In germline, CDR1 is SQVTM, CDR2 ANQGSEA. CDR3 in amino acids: CSVGTSGRGSPAFF. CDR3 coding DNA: TGCAGCGTGGGGACTAGCGGGAGGGGGTCCCCAGCGTTCTTC.

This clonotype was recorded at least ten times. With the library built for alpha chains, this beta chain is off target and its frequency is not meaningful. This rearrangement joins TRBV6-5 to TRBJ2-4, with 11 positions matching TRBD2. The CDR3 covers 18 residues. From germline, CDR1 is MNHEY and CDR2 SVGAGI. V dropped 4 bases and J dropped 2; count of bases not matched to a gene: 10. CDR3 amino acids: CASSSPGLAGGPKNIQYF. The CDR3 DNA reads TGTGCCAGCAGTTCCCCGGGTCTAGCGGGAGGACCCAAAAACATTCAGTACTTC.

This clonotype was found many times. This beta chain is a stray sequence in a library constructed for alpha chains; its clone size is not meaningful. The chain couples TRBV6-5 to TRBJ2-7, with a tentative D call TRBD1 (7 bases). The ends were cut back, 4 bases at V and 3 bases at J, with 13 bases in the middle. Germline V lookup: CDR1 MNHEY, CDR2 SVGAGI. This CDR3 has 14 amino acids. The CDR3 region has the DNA TGTGCCAGCAGTTCCCAGGGGGGTTACTACGAGCAGTACTTC. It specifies CASSSQGGYYEQYF.

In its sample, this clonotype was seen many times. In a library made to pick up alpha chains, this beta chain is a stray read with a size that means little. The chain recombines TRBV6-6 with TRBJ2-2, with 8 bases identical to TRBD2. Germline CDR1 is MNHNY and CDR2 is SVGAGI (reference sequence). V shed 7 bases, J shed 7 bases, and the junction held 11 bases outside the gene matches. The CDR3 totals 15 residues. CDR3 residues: CASTYSGISGGELFF. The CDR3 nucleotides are TGTGCCAGCACCTATAGCGGGATTAGTGGCGGGGAGCTGTTTTTT.

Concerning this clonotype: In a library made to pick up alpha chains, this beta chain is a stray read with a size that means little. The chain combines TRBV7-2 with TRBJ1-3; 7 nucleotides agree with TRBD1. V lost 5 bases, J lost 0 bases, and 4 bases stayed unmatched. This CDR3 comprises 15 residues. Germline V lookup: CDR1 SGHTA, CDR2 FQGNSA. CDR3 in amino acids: CASSPGQSSGNTIYF. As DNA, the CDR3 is TGTGCCAGCAGCCCGGGACAGTCCTCTGGAAACACCATATATTTT.

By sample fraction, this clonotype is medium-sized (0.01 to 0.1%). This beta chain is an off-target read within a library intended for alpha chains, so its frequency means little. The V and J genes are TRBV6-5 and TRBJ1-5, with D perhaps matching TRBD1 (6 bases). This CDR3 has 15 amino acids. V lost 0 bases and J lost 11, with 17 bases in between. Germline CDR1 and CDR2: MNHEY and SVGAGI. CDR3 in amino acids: CASSYSRTVVWAQHF. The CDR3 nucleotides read TGTGCCAGCAGTTACTCAAGGACAGTTGTTTGGGCCCAGCATTTT.

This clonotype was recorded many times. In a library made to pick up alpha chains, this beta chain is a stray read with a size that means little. The CDR3 protein is CSVTPQGANIQYF. For the CDR3, the DNA is TGCAGCGTCACACCTCAGGGTGCAAACATTCAGTACTTC. V gene TRBV29-1 combines with J gene TRBJ2-4; possible D gene TRBD1, 5 bases. The germline V and J ends were trimmed by 6 bases and 6 bases, with 15 bases remaining between them. The CDR3 spans 13 residues. Per germline, CDR1 SQVTM and CDR2 ANQGSEA.

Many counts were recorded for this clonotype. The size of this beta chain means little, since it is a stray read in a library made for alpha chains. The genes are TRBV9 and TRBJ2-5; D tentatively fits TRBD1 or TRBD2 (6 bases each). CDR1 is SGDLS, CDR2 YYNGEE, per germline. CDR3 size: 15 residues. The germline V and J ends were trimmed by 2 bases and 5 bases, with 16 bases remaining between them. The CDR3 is CASSVSPGAPETQYF. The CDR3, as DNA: TGTGCCAGCAGCGTCTCCCCGGGGGCCCCGGAGACCCAGTACTTC.

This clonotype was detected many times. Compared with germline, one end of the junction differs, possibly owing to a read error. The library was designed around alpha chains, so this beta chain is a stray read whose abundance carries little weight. CDR3 nucleotides: TGTGCTAGCAGCTCCAGACAGGGCGCTGAAGCTTTCTTT. This translates into CASSSRQGAEAFF. V gene TRBV7-7 combines with J gene TRBJ1-1, with TRBD1 identical over 7 bases. Germline CDR1 and CDR2: SSHAT and FNYEAQ (reference sequence). This CDR3 is built from 13 residues. The full variable domain, rest sourced from reference TRBV7-7 and TRBJ1-1, is GAGVSQSPRYKVTKRGQDVTLRCDPISSHATLYWYQQALGQGPEFLTYFNYEAQPDKSGLPSDRFSAERPEGSISTLTIQRTEQRDSAMYRCASSSRQGAEAFFGQGTRLTVV.

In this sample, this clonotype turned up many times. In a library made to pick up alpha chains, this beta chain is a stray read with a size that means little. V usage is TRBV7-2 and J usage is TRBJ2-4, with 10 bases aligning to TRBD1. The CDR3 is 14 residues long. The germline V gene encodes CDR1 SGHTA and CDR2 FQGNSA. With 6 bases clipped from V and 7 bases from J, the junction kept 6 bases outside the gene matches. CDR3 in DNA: TGTGCCAGCAGTAAAAGACAGGGGGCGAACATTCAGTACTTC. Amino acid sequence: CASSKRQGANIQYF.

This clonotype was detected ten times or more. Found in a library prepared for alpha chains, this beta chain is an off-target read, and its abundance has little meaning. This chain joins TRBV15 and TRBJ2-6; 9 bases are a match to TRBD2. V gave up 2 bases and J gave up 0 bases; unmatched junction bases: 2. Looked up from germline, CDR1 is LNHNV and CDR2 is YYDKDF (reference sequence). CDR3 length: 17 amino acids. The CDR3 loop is CATSRLAGTSGANVLTF. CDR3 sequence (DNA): TGTGCCACCAGCAGACTAGCGGGGACCTCTGGGGCCAACGTCCTGACTTTC.

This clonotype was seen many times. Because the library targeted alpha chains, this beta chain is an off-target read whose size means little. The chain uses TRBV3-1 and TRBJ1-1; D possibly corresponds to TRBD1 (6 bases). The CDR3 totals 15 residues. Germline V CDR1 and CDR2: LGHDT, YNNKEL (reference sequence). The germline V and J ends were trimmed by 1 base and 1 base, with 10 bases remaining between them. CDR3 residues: CASSQGSGANTEAFF. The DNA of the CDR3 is TGTGCCAGCAGCCAAGGATCGGGGGCGAACACTGAAGCTTTCTTT.

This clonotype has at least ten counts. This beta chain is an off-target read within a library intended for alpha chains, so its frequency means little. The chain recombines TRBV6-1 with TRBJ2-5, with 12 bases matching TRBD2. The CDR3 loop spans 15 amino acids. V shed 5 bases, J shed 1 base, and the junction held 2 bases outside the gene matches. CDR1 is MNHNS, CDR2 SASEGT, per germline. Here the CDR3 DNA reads TGTGCCAGCAGTTCGGGACTAGCGGGCCAAGAGACCCAGTACTTC. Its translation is CASSSGLAGQETQYF.

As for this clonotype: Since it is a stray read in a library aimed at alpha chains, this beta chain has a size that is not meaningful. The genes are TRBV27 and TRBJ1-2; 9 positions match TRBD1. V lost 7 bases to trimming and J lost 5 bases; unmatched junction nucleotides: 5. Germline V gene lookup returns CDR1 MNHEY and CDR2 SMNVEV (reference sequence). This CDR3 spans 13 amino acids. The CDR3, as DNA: TGTGCCAGCACCAAGACAGGGGGGTATGGCTACACCTTC. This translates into CASTKTGGYGYTF.